Below, 9 T cell receptor beta chains from the same sample are listed, as sequenced in a study of blood T cells in healthy people across ages. It was with a sample-barcoded 5' primer and a J-beta primer mix that a second PCR of roughly 6 to 12 cycles was run. TCRdb itself ran the 5' RACE reads through MiXCR, one entry per CDR3 protein. The sample has around 520,000 distinct CDR3 sequences, around 27% seen once. The sample also formed part of further work on T cells of mothers and their children.

The specimen was blood. The receptors were sampled from a boy between 2 and 15 years old in good health.

CDR3 residues: CASSGRGFETQYF. The CDR3 DNA follows: TGTGCCAGCAGTGGAAGGGGATTCGAGACCCAGTACTTC. The V and J genes are TRBV2 and TRBJ2-5, with a weak D call TRBD1 (5 bases). CDR3 length: 13 residues. Between the trimmed V and J ends, which lost 4 bases and 5 bases, there was a span of 11 bases. In germline, CDR1 is SNHLY, CDR2 FYNNEI.

This clonotype has only a few counts. The rearrangement uses TRBV20-1 and TRBJ2-5; D is uncertain. With the DNA end fitting TRBJ2-1 better, the J assignment may be wrong. The CDR3 loop spans 16 amino acids. CDR1 is DFQATT, CDR2 SNEGSKA, per germline (reference sequence). The CDR3, as DNA: TGCAGTGCTAGAGATATGGACCCCCGGAGCTACAATGAGCAGTTCTTC. It is translated as CSARDMDPRSYNEQFF.

This clonotype was seen more than once but under ten times. The chain couples TRBV29-1 to TRBJ2-7; TRBD2 aligns across 13 bases. Germline V CDR1 and CDR2: SQVTM, ANQGSEA. The length of the CDR3 is 19 residues. V trimming: 3 bases; J trimming: 3 bases; junction bases outside the gene matches: 17. CDR3 region: CSVEHFPSGLAGFFYEQYF. CDR3 coding DNA: TGCAGCGTTGAGCACTTCCCATCGGGACTAGCGGGATTTTTCTACGAGCAGTACTTC.

The gene calls are TRBV7-8 and TRBJ1-3; the D gene is possibly TRBD1 (5 bases). This CDR3 has 16 amino acids. The V end was cut by 5 bases, the J end by 3 bases, with 17 bases between. Germline V gene data show CDR1 as SGHVS and CDR2 as FQNEAQ. CDR3 protein: CASSASGASLGNTIYF. Here the CDR3 DNA reads TGTGCCAGCAGCGCTTCCGGGGCCAGCCTTGGAAACACCATATATTTT.

This clonotype has only a few counts. The rearrangement joins TRBV27 to TRBJ2-5; the match to TRBD2 covers 9 bases. Germline loops: CDR1 MNHEY, CDR2 SMNVEV (reference sequence). This CDR3 contains 13 residues. Unmatched junction bases numbered 6, after V lost 4 bases and J lost 9 bases. DNA for the CDR3: TGTGCCAGCAGTTACGGGACTAGCAAGGCCCAGTACTTC. As protein: CASSYGTSKAQYF.

The V and J genes are TRBV9 and TRBJ2-2, with D possibly TRBD1 on 5 matching bases. The V end lost 3 bases, the J end lost 4 bases, and 10 bases lay between the germline ends. Germline V gene lookup returns CDR1 SGDLS and CDR2 YYNGEE. The CDR3 length is 14 residues. CDR3 sequence reads: CASSADRSTGELFF. The CDR3 DNA is TGTGCCAGCAGCGCTGACAGAAGCACCGGGGAGCTGTTTTTT.

This chain connects TRBV12-3 or TRBV12-4 to TRBJ2-4, with D possibly being TRBD2 (7 bases). The CDR3 length is 13 residues. Trimming pared 6 bases from V and 6 bases from J, leaving 12 bases between. CDR3 sequence reads: CASRGGGGNIQYF. The CDR3 nucleotides read TGTGCCAGCAGGGGAGGGGGGGGAAACATTCAGTACTTC.

The chain links TRBV6-6 to TRBJ2-7; perhaps TRBD2 as D (5 bases). The CDR3 spans 13 residues. V was cut by 6 bases and J by 9 bases, with 18 bases left in between. Germline V lookup: CDR1 MNHNY, CDR2 SVGAGI (reference sequence). The CDR3 spells CASRGDSPYRQYF. The DNA for the CDR3 is TGTGCCAGCAGGGGAGACTCTCCCTACCGGCAGTACTTC.

This clonotype was seen a few times. This chain's CDR3 is CASSLSGGQSYNEQFF. The CDR3 nucleotides read TGTGCCAGCAGCTTAAGCGGGGGGCAGTCCTACAATGAGCAGTTCTTC. The rearrangement links TRBV7-3 to TRBJ2-1; 8 nucleotides match TRBD2. The CDR3 covers 16 residues. V shed 1 base and J 1 base; nucleotides not matched to a gene: 3. Looked up from germline, CDR1 is SGHTA and CDR2 is FQGTGA.